The 5 T cell receptor beta chains below all came from one sample that was sequenced in a study of T-cell reconstitution after alpha-beta-depleted transplantation in children (TCRdb year 2016). Library generation was performed with PCR. The instrument was an Illumina HiSeq 2500. TCR library preparation used molecular barcoding, with unique molecular identifiers applied to normalize quantification of the TCRbeta repertoire. The public reads were reprocessed in TCRdb via fastp at Q25 and MiXCR, keeping in-frame beta chains. Rows with a matching CDR3 protein are joined into one entry that keeps the most common DNA and genes. The sample yields around 87,000 distinct CDR3 sequences; about 8% were counted once. The top ten clones comprise approximately 7% of the sample. Sequencing used PBMCs from the stem cell graft donor, obtained from the stem cell graft. The receptors derive from a human donor who donated a stem cell graft to a child with congenital amegakaryocytic thrombocytopenia.

This clonotype was detected many times. The CDR3: CSASRSEKLFF. For the CDR3, the DNA is TGCAGTGCTAGTAGGAGCGAAAAACTGTTTTTT. The genes are TRBV20-1 and TRBJ1-4; D gene ambiguous. The CDR3 length is 11 residues. Looked up from germline, CDR1 is DFQATT and CDR2 is SNEGSKA (reference sequence). V was clipped by 3 bases and J by 8 bases, with 7 bases between them.

This clonotype was counted ten times or more. The rearrangement links TRBV7-3 to TRBJ2-2; 8 bases are a match to TRBD1. V trimming: 7 bases; J trimming: 1 base; junction bases outside the gene matches: 11. Germline CDR1 reads SGHTA; CDR2 reads FQGTGA. CDR3 length: 17 residues. CDR3 sequence (DNA): TGTGCCAGCACTAGGAGCCCCGGGACAGGGAACACCGGGGAGCTGTTTTTT. Its translation: CASTRSPGTGNTGELFF.

This clonotype was seen only a few times. This chain connects TRBV7-9 to TRBJ1-6; D remains ambiguous. Trimming stripped 1 base from V and 6 bases from J, with 7 bases between. The CDR3 contains 14 residues. Germline CDR1 reads SEHNR; CDR2 reads FQNEAQ (reference sequence). The CDR3 here is CASSLDGPNSPLHF. The CDR3 DNA follows: TGTGCCAGCAGCTTAGATGGCCCTAATTCACCCCTCCACTTT.

At least ten counts were recorded for this clonotype. The chain uses TRBV20-1 and TRBJ2-2, with 8 nucleotides matching TRBD2. Trimming removed 1 base from V and 6 bases from J; junction bases left unmatched: 19. The CDR3 has 19 residues. Germline V gene data show CDR1 as DFQATT and CDR2 as SNEGSKA (reference sequence). CDR3 sequence (DNA): TGCAGTGCTAGAGTTACTAGCGGTCTCGCTGCGGGAGGCCCCGGGGAGCTGTTTTTT. Encoded protein: CSARVTSGLAAGGPGELFF.

This clonotype came up many times. The V gene is TRBV28, the J gene TRBJ2-3; possibly TRBD2 for D (5 bases). This CDR3 contains 11 residues. Trimming took off 9 bases at V and 6 bases at J, with 10 bases between the two ends. CDR1 and CDR2 (germline): MDHEN, SYDVKM. The CDR3 is CASETGDTQYF. CDR3 sequence (DNA): TGTGCCAGTGAAACGGGGGATACGCAGTATTTT. The full variable domain, completed using reference TRBV28 and TRBJ2-3, is DVKVTQSSRYLVKRTGEKVFLECVQDMDHENMFWYRQDPGLGLRLIYFSYDVKMKEKGDIPEGYSVSREKKERFSLILESASTNQTSMYLCASETGDTQYFGPGTRLTVL.